The next 2 T cell receptor beta chains were all read from a single sample in a study of Graves' ophthalmopathy and Graves' hyperthyroidism listed by TCRdb under 2018. The sequencer was an Illumina HiSeq 2000. For repertoire sequencing, the TCR beta CDR3 regions were amplified from RNA transcripts. A first-round RT-PCR used HTBI primers with the Qiagen OneStep RT-PCR kit, followed by a second-round multiplex PCR, size selection and purification. TCRdb reprocessed the public reads (quality trimming at Q25 with fastp, clone calling with MiXCR) and kept in-frame beta chains. Duplicate CDR3 protein sequences are folded into a single record with the most common DNA and genes. The sample contains 200,000 to 300,000 distinct CDR3 sequences, about 46% of them found a single time. The ten largest clones add up to around half of the sample. The sample comprised peripheral blood. The receptors stem from an adult man with Graves' ophthalmopathy.

The chain uses TRBV5-6 and TRBJ2-2, with D perhaps matching TRBD1 or TRBD2 (6 bases each). Germline-derived CDR1 and CDR2 are SGHDT and YYEEEE. This CDR3 spans 18 amino acids. The ends were cut back, 4 bases at V and 5 bases at J, with 24 bases in the middle. CDR3 residues: CASSVQRGAGSGTGELFF. DNA of the CDR3: TGTGCCAGCAGCGTTCAGAGGGGGGCCGGGAGTGGAACCGGGGAGCTGTTTTTT.

The chain carries TRBV20-1 and TRBJ1-5, with a weak D call TRBD1 (5 bases). Between the trimmed V and J ends, which lost 0 bases and 3 bases, there was a span of 12 bases. The CDR3 sequence is 15 residues long. Germline V gene sequence: CDR1 DFQATT, CDR2 SNEGSKA (reference sequence). The CDR3 coding sequence is TGCAGTGCTAGAGACCTCCTACAGGCCAATCAGCCCCAGCATTTT. This translates into CSARDLLQANQPQHF.